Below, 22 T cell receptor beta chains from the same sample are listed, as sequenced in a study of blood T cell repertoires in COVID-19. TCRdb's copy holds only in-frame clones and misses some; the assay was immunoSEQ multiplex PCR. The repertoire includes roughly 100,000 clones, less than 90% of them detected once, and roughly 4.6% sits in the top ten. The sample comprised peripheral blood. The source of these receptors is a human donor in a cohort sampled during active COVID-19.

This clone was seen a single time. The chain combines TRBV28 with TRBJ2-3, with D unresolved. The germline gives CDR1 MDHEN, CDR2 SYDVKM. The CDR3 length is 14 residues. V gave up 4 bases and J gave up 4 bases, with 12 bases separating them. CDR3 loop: CASSSSRLSDTQYF. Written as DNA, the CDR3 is TGTGCCAGCAGTTCTTCCAGGCTTTCAGATACGCAGTATTTT.

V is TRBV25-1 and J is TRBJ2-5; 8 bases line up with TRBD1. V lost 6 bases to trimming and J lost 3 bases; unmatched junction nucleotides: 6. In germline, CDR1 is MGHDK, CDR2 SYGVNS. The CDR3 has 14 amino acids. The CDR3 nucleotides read TGTGCCAGCAGCCCTGGGACAGGAGAAGAGACCCAGTACTTC. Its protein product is CASSPGTGEETQYF.

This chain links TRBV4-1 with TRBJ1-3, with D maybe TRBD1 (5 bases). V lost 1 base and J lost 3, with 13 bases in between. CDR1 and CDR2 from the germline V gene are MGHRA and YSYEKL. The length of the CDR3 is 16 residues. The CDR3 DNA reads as TGCGCCAGCAGCCAAGGAGGGGCGGGACTTGGAAACACCATATATTTT. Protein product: CASSQGGAGLGNTIYF.

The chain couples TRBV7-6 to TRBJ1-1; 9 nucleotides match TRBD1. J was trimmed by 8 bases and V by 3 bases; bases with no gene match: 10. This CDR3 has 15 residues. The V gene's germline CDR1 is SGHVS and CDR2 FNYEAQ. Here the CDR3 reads CASSFRDRVDKEAFF. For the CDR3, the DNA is TGTGCCAGCAGCTTCCGGGACAGGGTGGACAAGGAAGCTTTCTTT.

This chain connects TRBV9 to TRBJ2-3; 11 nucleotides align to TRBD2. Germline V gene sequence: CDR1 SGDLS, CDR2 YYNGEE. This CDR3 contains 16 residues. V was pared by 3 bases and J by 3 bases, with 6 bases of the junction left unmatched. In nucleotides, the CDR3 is TGTGCCAGCAGCGACTTAGCGGGAGGGCCTACAGATACGCAGTATTTT. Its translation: CASSDLAGGPTDTQYF.

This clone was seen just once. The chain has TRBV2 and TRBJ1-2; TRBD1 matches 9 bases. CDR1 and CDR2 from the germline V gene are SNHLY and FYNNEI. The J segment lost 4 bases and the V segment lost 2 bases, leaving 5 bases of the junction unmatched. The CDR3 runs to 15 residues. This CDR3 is CASSELPTGGYGYTF. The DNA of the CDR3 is TGTGCCAGCAGTGAACTACCGACAGGGGGCTATGGCTACACCTTC.

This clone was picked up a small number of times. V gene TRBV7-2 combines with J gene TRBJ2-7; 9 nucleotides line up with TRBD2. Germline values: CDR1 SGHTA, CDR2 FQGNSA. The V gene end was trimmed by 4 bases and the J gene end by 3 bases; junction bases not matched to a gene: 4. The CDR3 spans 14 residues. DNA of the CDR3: TGTGCCAGCAGCTCGACTAGCGGAAACTACGAGCAGTACTTC. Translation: CASSSTSGNYEQYF.

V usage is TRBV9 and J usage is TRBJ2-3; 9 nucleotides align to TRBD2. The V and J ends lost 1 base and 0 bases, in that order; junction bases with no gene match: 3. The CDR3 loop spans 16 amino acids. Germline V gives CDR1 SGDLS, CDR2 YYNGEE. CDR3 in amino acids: CASSVTLAGSTDTQYF. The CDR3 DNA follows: TGTGCCAGCAGCGTAACCCTAGCGGGGAGCACAGATACGCAGTATTTT. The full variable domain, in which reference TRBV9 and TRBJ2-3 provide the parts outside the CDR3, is DSGVTQTPKHLITATGQRVTLRCSPRSGDLSVYWYQQSLDQGLQFLIQYYNGEERAKGNILERFSAQQFPDLHSELNLSSLELGDSALYFCASSVTLAGSTDTQYFGPGTRLTVL.

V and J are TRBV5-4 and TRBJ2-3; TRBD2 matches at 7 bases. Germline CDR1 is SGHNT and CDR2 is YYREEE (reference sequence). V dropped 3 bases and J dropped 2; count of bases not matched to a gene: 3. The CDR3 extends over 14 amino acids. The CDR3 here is CASSSREYTDTQYF. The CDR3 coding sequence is TGTGCCAGCAGCTCGCGGGAGTACACAGATACGCAGTATTTT.

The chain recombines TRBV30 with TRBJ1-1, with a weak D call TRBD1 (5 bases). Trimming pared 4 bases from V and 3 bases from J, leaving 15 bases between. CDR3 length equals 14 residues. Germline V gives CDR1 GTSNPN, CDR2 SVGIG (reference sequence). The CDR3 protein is CAWIGGGLDTEAFF. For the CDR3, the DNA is TGTGCCTGGATAGGCGGGGGATTGGACACTGAAGCTTTCTTT.

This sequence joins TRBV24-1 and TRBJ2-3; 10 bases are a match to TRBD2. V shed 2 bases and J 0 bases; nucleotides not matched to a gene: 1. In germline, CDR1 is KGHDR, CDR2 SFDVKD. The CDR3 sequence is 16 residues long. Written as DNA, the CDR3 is TGTGCCACCAGTGATTCGACTAGCGGGAGCACAGATACGCAGTATTTT. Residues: CATSDSTSGSTDTQYF.

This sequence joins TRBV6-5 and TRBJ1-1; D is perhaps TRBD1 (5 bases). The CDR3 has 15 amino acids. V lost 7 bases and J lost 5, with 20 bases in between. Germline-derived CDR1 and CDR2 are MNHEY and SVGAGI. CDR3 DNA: TGTGCCAGCACTTCGGCGGGGCAGGGCGAGACTGAAGCTTTCTTT. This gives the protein CASTSAGQGETEAFF.

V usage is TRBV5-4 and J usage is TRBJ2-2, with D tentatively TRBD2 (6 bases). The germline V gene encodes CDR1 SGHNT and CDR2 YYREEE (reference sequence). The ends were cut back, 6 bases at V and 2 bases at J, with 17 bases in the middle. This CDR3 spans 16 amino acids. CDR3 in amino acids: CASNPGSGFNTGELFF. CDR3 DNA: TGTGCCAGCAACCCCGGGAGTGGCTTCAACACCGGGGAGCTGTTTTTT.

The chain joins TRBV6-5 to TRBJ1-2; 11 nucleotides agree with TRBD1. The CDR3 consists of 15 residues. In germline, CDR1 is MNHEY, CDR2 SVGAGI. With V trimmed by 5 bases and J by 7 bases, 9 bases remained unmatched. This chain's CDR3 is CASSTSTGTGGGYTF. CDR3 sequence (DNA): TGTGCCAGCAGTACTTCTACCGGGACAGGGGGTGGCTACACCTTC.

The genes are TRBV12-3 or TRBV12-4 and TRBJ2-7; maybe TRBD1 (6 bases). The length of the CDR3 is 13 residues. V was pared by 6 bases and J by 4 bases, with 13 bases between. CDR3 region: CASRDGTTYEQYF. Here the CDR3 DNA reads TGTGCCAGCAGGGACGGGACAACTTACGAGCAGTACTTC.

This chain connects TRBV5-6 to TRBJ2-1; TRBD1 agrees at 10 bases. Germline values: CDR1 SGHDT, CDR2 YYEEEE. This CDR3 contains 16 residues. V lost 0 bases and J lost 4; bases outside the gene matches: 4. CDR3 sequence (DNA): TGTGCCAGCAGCTTGGCCGGGACAGGGGATTACAATGAGCAGTTCTTC. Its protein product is CASSLAGTGDYNEQFF. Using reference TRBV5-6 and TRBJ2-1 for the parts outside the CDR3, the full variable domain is DAGVTQSPTHLIKTRGQQVTLRCSPKSGHDTVSWYQQALGQGPQFIFQYYEEEERQRGNFPDRFSGHQFPNYSSELNVNALLLGDSALYLCASSLAGTGDYNEQFFGPGTRLTVL.

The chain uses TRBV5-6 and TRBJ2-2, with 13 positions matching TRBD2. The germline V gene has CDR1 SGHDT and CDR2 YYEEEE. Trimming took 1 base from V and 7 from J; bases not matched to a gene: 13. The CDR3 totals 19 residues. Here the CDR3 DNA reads TGTGCCAGCAGCTTGTTCACTAGCGGGAGGGCCGTGAAGAACGGGGAGCTGTTTTTT. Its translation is CASSLFTSGRAVKNGELFF.

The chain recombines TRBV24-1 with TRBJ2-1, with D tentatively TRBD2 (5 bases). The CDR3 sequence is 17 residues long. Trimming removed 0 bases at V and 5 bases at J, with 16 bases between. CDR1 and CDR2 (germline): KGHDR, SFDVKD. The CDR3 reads CATSDLSGEGGDNEQFF. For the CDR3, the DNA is TGTGCCACCAGTGATTTGTCTGGGGAAGGAGGCGACAATGAGCAGTTCTTC.

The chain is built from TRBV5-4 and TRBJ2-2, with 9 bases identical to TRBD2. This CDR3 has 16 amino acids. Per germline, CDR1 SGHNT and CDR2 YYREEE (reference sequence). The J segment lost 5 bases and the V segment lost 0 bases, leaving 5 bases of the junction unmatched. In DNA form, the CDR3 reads TGTGCCAGCAGCTTGGACCTAGCGGGAAAAACCGGGGAGCTGTTTTTT. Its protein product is CASSLDLAGKTGELFF.

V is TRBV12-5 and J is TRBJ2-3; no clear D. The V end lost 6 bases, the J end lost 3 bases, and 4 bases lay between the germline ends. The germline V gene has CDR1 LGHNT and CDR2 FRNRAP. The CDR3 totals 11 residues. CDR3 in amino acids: CASGLTDTQYF. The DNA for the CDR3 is TGTGCTAGTGGCTTAACAGATACGCAGTATTTT.

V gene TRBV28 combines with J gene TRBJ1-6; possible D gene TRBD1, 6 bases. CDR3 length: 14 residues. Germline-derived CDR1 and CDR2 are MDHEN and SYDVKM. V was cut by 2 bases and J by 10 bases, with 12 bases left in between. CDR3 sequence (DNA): TGTGCCAGCAGTTTAACAGGGAAAGGCTCACCCCTCCACTTT. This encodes CASSLTGKGSPLHF. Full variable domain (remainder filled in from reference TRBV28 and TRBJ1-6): DVKVTQSSRYLVKRTGEKVFLECVQDMDHENMFWYRQDPGLGLRLIYFSYDVKMKEKGDIPEGYSVSREKKERFSLILESASTNQTSMYLCASSLTGKGSPLHFGNGTRLTVT.

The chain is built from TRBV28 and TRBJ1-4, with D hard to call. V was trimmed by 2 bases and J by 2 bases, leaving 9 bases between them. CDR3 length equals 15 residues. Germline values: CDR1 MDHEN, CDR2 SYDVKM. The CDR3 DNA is TGTGCCAGCAGTTTACGGGGATTCACTAATGAAAAACTGTTTTTT. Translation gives CASSLRGFTNEKLFF.